These 18 T cell receptor beta chains were sequenced from one sample in a study of cytomegalovirus exposure and HLA in healthy donors. The primer mix had 60 Vbeta and 13 Jbeta primers. Produced via immunoSEQ multiplex PCR; TCRdb's table is partial and in-frame only. The sample comprises about 90,000 clones, roughly 80% of which are singletons, and 4.5% to 5.5% rests with the top ten. Sequences were obtained from PBMCs. These TCRs come from a woman between 40 and 50 years old in good health and CMV-seropositive.

The gene calls are TRBV15 and TRBJ2-5, with D possibly TRBD2 on 6 matching bases. The ends were cut back, 0 bases at V and 13 bases at J, with 15 bases in the middle. This CDR3 comprises 13 residues. Germline V CDR1 and CDR2: LNHNV, YYDKDF (reference sequence). CDR3 sequence (DNA): TGTGCCACCAGCAGAGATTTCGGCGGGATCGCGTACTTC. Translated, it gives CATSRDFGGIAYF.

The rearrangement joins TRBV29-1 to TRBJ1-1, with 9 positions matching TRBD1. CDR3 size: 12 residues. The germline CDR1 and CDR2 sequences are SQVTM and ANQGSEA. With V trimmed by 4 bases and J by 5 bases, 2 bases remained unmatched. CDR3 region: CSVGQGVTEAFF. CDR3 bases: TGCAGCGTTGGACAGGGGGTGACTGAAGCTTTCTTT. Full variable domain (missing parts from reference TRBV29-1 and TRBJ1-1): SAVISQKPSRDICQRGTSLTIQCQVDSQVTMMFWYRQQPGQSLTLIATANQGSEATYESGFVIDKFPISRPNLTFSTLTVSNMSPEDSSIYLCSVGQGVTEAFFGQGTRLTVV.

The chain links TRBV28 to TRBJ2-3, with D tentatively TRBD2 (6 bases). CDR1 and CDR2 from the germline V gene are MDHEN and SYDVKM. CDR3 length equals 15 residues. The V end was cut by 4 bases, the J end by 4 bases, with 15 bases between. As DNA, the CDR3 is TGTGCCAGCAGTTACGAGGAGGGGCGAGCAGATACGCAGTATTTT. Its translation is CASSYEEGRADTQYF.

The J gene is TRBJ2-7, the V gene TRBV11-2, with 9 bases identical to TRBD1. The junction had 6 bases not matched to a gene; V was cut back by 3 bases and J by 3 bases. This CDR3 contains 15 residues. From germline, CDR1 is SGHAT and CDR2 FQNNGV. This CDR3 is CASSFLEDRGYEQYF. The CDR3 bases are TGTGCCAGCAGCTTCCTGGAGGACAGGGGCTACGAGCAGTACTTC.

The sample holds one count of this clone. The chain uses TRBV6-5 and TRBJ2-5, with TRBD2 identical over 11 bases. Near its end, the DNA agrees better with TRBJ2-7, so the J call may be wrong. The CDR3 totals 15 residues. From germline, CDR1 is MNHEY and CDR2 SVGAGI. Here the CDR3 DNA reads TGTGCCAGCAGCCTTACTAGCGGGAGCTCCTACGAGCAGTACTTC. Its translation: CASSLTSGSSYEQYF.

This clone appeared once. This chain connects TRBV4-1 to TRBJ2-3, with 9 bases lining up with TRBD2. CDR3 size: 19 residues. The V segment lost 0 bases and the J segment 6 bases; nucleotides outside the gene matches: 16. Germline-derived CDR1 and CDR2 are MGHRA and YSYEKL. As DNA, the CDR3 is TGCGCCAGCAGCCAAGAGACAGGCCTAGCGGGAAAGGGGCGGGATACGCAGTATTTT. Translating it yields CASSQETGLAGKGRDTQYF.

This clone appeared once. The CDR3 bases are TGTGCCAGCAGCTTACGACAGACCGAGAACAATGAGCAGTTCTTC. Its protein is CASSLRQTENNEQFF. The V call is TRBV11-3, the J call TRBJ2-1; possibly TRBD1 for D (5 bases). V lost 2 bases to trimming and J lost 5 bases, with 13 bases between them. The CDR3 has 15 amino acids. Germline V gene sequence: CDR1 SGHNT, CDR2 YENEEA.

Turning to this clone: Other DNA sequences within the sample encode an identical CDR3. V and J are TRBV5-6 and TRBJ2-7; TRBD1 matches at 7 bases. The CDR3 spans 13 residues. CDR1 SGHDT and CDR2 YYEEEE come from the germline V gene. The V segment lost 0 bases and the J segment 7 bases; nucleotides outside the gene matches: 4. The CDR3 DNA sequence: TGTGCCAGCAGCTTGGGGGACAGCAGTGAGCAGTACTTC. Amino acid sequence: CASSLGDSSEQYF.

Only a few counts were recorded for this clone. The CDR3 region has the DNA TGTGCCAGTAGTATCCCAGGGGCCAATCAGCCCCAGCATTTT. This encodes CASSIPGANQPQHF. The genes are TRBV19 and TRBJ1-5, with D maybe TRBD1 (6 bases). There are 14 residues in the CDR3. Trimming took 3 bases from V and 3 from J, leaving 9 bases between them. Germline values: CDR1 LNHDA, CDR2 SQIVND (reference sequence).

CDR3 amino acids: CASSYLDRYNQPQHF. For the CDR3, the DNA is TGTGCCAGCAGCTACCTAGACAGGTACAATCAGCCCCAGCATTTT. The V call is TRBV7-2, the J call TRBJ1-5; weak D call: TRBD1 (6 bases). Germline V lookup: CDR1 SGHTA, CDR2 FQGNSA. The ends were cut back, 4 bases at V and 3 bases at J, with 13 bases in the middle. The CDR3 is 15 residues long.

The rearrangement uses TRBV9 and TRBJ2-5, with D perhaps TRBD1 (5 bases). Germline lookup yields CDR1 SGDLS and CDR2 YYNGEE. This CDR3 spans 13 amino acids. V lost 1 base and J lost 5, with 9 bases in between. CDR3 coding DNA: TGTGCCAGCAGCGTAAGGGGTGGGGAGACCCAGTACTTC. It encodes CASSVRGGETQYF.

The chain recombines TRBV6-7 with TRBJ2-7; D gene ambiguous. TRBV6-7 is known as an ORF, though its function is uncertain. CDR3 length: 10 amino acids. Trimming stripped 5 bases from V and 5 bases from J, with 4 bases between. CDR3 nucleotide sequence: TGTGCCAGCAGTCCCAACGAGCAGTACTTC. It specifies CASSPNEQYF.

The chain links TRBV2 to TRBJ2-2; 9 bases map to TRBD1. V lost 9 bases and J lost 7; bases outside the gene matches: 6. The length of the CDR3 is 13 residues. Germline lookup yields CDR1 SNHLY and CDR2 FYNNEI. Here the CDR3 DNA reads TGTGCCAGTACAGGGGGCGCAGGCGGGGAGCTGTTTTTT. It specifies CASTGGAGGELFF.

The CDR3 DNA is TGTGCCAGCAGTGTGAGCGGGAGCTCCTACAATGAGCAGTTCTTC. Encoded protein: CASSVSGSSYNEQFF. The chain links TRBV6-4 to TRBJ2-1; TRBD2 aligns across 8 bases. The CDR3 consists of 15 residues. Losses at the gene ends were 4 bases for V and 0 bases for J; bases not matched to a gene: 2. Per germline, CDR1 MRHNA and CDR2 SNTAGT.

This sequence joins TRBV30 and TRBJ1-6, with D perhaps matching TRBD1 (6 bases). The CDR3 covers 13 residues. Trimming removed 0 bases from V and 6 bases from J, with 6 bases in between. Looked up from germline, CDR1 is GTSNPN and CDR2 is SVGIG (reference sequence). As DNA, the CDR3 is TGTGCCTGGAGTGTACAGGGTAATTCACCCCTCCACTTT. Protein: CAWSVQGNSPLHF.

The genes are TRBV5-6 and TRBJ2-3, with D possibly being TRBD2 (5 bases). Germline CDR1 is SGHDT and CDR2 is YYEEEE. Trimming cost V 4 bases and J 4 bases, with 10 bases left between them. This CDR3 is built from 13 residues. CDR3 bases: TGTGCCAGCAGCCCAACGAGGGCAGATACGCAGTATTTT. Translation gives CASSPTRADTQYF.

This clone appeared a few times. The J gene is TRBJ1-3, the V gene TRBV10-3; weak D call: TRBD1 (5 bases). Trimming took off 10 bases at V and 9 bases at J, with 22 bases between the two ends. There are 14 residues in the CDR3. Germline-derived CDR1 and CDR2 are ENHRY and SYGVKD. CDR3 amino acids: CATSNRDSQSTIYF. CDR3 coding DNA: TGTGCCACCTCTAACCGGGACTCTCAATCCACCATATATTTT.

The gene calls are TRBV7-9 and TRBJ2-1, with 12 nucleotides matching TRBD2. V dropped 1 base and J dropped 8; count of bases not matched to a gene: 6. Germline V lookup: CDR1 SEHNR, CDR2 FQNEAQ (reference sequence). The CDR3 covers 16 residues. The CDR3 spells CASSLGLAGERDEQFF. The DNA of the CDR3 is TGTGCCAGCAGCTTAGGACTAGCGGGAGAACGGGATGAGCAGTTCTTC.